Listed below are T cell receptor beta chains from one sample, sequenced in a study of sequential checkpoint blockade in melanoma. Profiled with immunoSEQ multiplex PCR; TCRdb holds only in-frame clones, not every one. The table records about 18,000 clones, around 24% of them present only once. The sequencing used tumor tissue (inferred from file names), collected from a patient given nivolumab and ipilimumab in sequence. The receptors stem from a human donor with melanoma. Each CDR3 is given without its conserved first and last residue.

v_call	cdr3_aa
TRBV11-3	ASSLDGLAGALLYNEQF
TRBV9	ASSPGGYQETQY
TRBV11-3	ASSLSGTGAYNEQF
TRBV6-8	ASSGGTGGNYGYT
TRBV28	ASTPSPGQGPDEQY
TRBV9	ASSVRTGNNEQY
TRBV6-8	ASSEQLILSGANVLT
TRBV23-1	ASSRLTGATDTQY
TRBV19	ASSLLSTGYGYT
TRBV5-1	ASSERGAGQIPEQF
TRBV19	ASSIGGSTGGRTEAF
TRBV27	ASSLIAGDTDTQY
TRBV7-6	ASSLGLSSTDTQY
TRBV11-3	ASSKGLAGGQETQY
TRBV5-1	ASSLGQVNEKLF
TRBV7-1	ASTQPHYNEQF
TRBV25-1	ASSPQVNTEAF
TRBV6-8	ASSDVWGRGGYT
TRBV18	ASSQGASTQY
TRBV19	ASSEGQPQH
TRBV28	ASGGEWESVNQPQH
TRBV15	ATSPDSLYNEQF
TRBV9	ASSVGSGTSYEQY
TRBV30	AWSSQGNIQY
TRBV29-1	SVRLAANTGELF
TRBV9	ASSVVLNTEAF
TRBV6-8	ASSYQGHVYEQY
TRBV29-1	SVAPGQRSGEQY
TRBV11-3	ASSLSLATRADTQY
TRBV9	ASSVEGAANTEAF
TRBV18	ASSPGAAGDLH
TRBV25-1	ASARQGAQPQH
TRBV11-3	ASSQAGGGFEQY
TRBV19	ASSMTIRGNSNQPQH
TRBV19	ASSIDPQPSYGYT
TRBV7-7	ASSFRSLAGGSSYNEQF
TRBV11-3	ASSLGGSRLENIQY
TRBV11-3	ASSGSPGRTPLEAQH
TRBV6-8	ARKGGKGGTGNQPQH
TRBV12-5	ASGLAATRLYYGYT
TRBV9	ASTKGLASTDTQY
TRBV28	ASSSLRGATNEKLF
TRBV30	AWSPVWAKETQY
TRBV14	ASSPPRTPDGEKLF
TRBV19	ASSQTRGWDRVQF
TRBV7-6	ASSLWPSGANVLT
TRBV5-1	ASSLGQAGWETQY
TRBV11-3	ASSSSGTASYEQY
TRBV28	ASSLGHSNQPQH
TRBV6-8	ASSNTGTQANYGYT
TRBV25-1	ASSEYSKGGYNEQF
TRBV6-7	ASIRGNEQF
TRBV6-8	ASSSPRDPNTEAF